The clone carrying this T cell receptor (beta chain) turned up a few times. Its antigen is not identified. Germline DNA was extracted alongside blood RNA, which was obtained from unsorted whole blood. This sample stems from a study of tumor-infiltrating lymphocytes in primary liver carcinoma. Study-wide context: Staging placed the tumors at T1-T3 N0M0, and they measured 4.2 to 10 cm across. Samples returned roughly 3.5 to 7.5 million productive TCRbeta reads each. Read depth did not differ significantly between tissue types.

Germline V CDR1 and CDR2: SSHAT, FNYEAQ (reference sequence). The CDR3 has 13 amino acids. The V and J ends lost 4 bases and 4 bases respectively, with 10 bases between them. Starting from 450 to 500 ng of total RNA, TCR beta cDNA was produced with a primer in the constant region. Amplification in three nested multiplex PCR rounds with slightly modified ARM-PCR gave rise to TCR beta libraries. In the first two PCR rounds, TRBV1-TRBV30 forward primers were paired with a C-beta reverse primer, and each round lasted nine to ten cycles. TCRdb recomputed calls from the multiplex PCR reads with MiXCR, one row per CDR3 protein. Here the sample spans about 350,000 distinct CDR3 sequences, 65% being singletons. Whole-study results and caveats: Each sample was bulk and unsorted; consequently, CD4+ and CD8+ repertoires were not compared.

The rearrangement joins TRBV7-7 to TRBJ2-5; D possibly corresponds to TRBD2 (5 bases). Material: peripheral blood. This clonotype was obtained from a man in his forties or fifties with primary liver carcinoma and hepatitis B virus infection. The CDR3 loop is CASSSSGVETQYF. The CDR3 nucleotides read TGTGCCAGCAGCTCCAGCGGAGTAGAGACCCAGTACTTC.